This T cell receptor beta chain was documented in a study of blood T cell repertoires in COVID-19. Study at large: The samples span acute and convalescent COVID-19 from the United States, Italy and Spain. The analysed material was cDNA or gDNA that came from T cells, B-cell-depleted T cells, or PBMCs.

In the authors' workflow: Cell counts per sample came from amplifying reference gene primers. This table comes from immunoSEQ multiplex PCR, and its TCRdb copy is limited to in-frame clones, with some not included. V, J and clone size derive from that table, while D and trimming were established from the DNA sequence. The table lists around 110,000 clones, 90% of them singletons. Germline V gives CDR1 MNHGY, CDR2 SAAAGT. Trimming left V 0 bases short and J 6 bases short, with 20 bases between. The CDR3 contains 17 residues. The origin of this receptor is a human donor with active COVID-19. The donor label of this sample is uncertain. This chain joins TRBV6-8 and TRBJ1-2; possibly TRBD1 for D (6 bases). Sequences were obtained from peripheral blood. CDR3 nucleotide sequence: TGTGCCAGCAGTTACTCCTATGACAGGTCCCCTCCCGATGGCTACACCTTC. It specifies CASSYSYDRSPPDGYTF.